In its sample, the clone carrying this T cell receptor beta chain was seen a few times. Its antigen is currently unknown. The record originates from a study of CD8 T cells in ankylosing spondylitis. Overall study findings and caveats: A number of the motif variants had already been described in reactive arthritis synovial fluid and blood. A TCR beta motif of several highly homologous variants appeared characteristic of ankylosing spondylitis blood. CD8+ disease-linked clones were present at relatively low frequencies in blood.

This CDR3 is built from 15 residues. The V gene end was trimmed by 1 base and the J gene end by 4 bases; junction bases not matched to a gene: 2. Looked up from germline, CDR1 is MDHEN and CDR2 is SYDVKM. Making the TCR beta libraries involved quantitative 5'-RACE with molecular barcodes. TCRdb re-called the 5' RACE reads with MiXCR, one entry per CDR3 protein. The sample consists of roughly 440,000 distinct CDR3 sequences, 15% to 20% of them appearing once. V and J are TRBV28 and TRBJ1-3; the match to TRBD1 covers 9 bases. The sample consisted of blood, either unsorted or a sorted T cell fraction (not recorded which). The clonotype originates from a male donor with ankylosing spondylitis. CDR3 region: CASSLLTGGGNTIYF. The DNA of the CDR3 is TGTGCCAGCAGTTTATTGACAGGGGGGGGAAACACCATATATTTT.